These 9 T cell receptor beta chains were all obtained from the same sample, sequenced in a study of blood T cell repertoires in COVID-19. Some clones are missing from TCRdb's copy, which holds only in-frame ones; the method was immunoSEQ multiplex PCR. This sample has about 150,000 clones, with about 83% found just once. The sequenced sample consisted of peripheral blood. All receptors derive from a woman aged 55-70 years with COVID-19, enrolled during active disease.

The chain couples TRBV7-9 to TRBJ1-1; perhaps TRBD1 as D (6 bases). CDR1 and CDR2 (germline): SEHNR, FQNEAQ (reference sequence). V lost 4 bases to trimming and J lost 7 bases, with 16 bases between them. The CDR3 spans 14 residues. Here the CDR3 reads CASSSDSSGIEAFF. The CDR3 DNA sequence: TGTGCCAGCAGCTCGGACAGTTCGGGGATTGAAGCTTTCTTT.

The rearrangement joins TRBV5-1 to TRBJ2-7; the match to TRBD1 covers 9 bases. V dropped 2 bases and J dropped 1; count of bases not matched to a gene: 4. Germline V gene data show CDR1 as SGHRS and CDR2 as YFSETQ. This CDR3 comprises 15 residues. The CDR3 reads CASSLGTGRSYEQYF. In DNA form, the CDR3 reads TGCGCCAGCAGCTTAGGGACAGGGAGATCCTACGAGCAGTACTTC.

The J gene is TRBJ2-3, the V gene TRBV10-1; TRBD2 matches 9 bases. The germline V gene encodes CDR1 WNHNN and CDR2 SYGVQD (reference sequence). V lost 1 base and J lost 1; bases outside the gene matches: 0. CDR3 length: 15 amino acids. The CDR3: CASSEWTSGTDTQYF. The CDR3 DNA follows: TGCGCCAGCAGTGAGTGGACTAGCGGCACAGATACGCAGTATTTT.

J is TRBJ2-5 and V is TRBV3-1 (or the pseudogene TRBV3-2); weak D call: TRBD1 (5 bases). V gave up 4 bases and J gave up 1 base, with 13 bases separating them. The germline CDR1 and CDR2 sequences are LGHDT and YNNKEL (reference sequence). The CDR3 is 15 residues long. DNA for the CDR3: TGTGCCAGCAGCCGACTCAGGGTGGCCCAAGAGACCCAGTACTTC. This codes for CASSRLRVAQETQYF.

For the CDR3, the DNA is TGTGCCGGCCTCGACAGGGGGACGGATTCACCCCTCCACTTT. Translating gives CAGLDRGTDSPLHF. The chain joins TRBV5-4 to TRBJ1-6, with TRBD1 matching over 9 bases. This CDR3 contains 14 residues. V lost 10 bases and J lost 8; bases outside the gene matches: 10. Germline CDR1 is SGHNT and CDR2 is YYREEE (reference sequence).

This sequence joins TRBV5-6 and TRBJ2-5; a weak D match, TRBD2 (5 bases). Per germline, CDR1 SGHDT and CDR2 YYEEEE. Trimming took 4 bases from V and 5 from J, leaving 18 bases between them. This CDR3 region has 15 residues. The chain's CDR3 is CASSRRTTLVETQYF. The DNA for the CDR3 is TGTGCCAGCAGCCGGAGGACCACCCTTGTGGAGACCCAGTACTTC.

V usage is TRBV7-6 and J usage is TRBJ1-2; TRBD1 matches 7 bases. V lost 5 bases and J lost 6; bases outside the gene matches: 21. The CDR3 is made up of 18 amino acids. Germline V gene lookup returns CDR1 SGHVS and CDR2 FNYEAQ. Here the CDR3 reads CASSPVGQKIARGNGYTF. Here the CDR3 DNA reads TGTGCCAGCAGCCCCGTGGGACAGAAGATAGCTAGGGGTAATGGCTACACCTTC.

V usage is TRBV6-2 or TRBV6-3 and J usage is TRBJ1-5; 8 bases agree with TRBD1. In germline, CDR1 is MNHEY, CDR2 SVGEGT. After removal of 6 bases from V and 1 base from J, the junction contained 8 bases not matched to a gene. The CDR3 contains 16 residues. CDR3 sequence: CASSLLDRGSNQPQHF. CDR3 in DNA: TGTGCCAGCAGCCTACTCGACAGGGGAAGCAATCAGCCCCAGCATTTT.

The CDR3 coding sequence is TGTGCCAGCAGCCCGGGGCTAGCGGGTCGAACAGATACGCAGTATTTT. Translation gives CASSPGLAGRTDTQYF. This chain links TRBV5-8 with TRBJ2-3; 8 bases fit TRBD2. This CDR3 spans 16 amino acids. With 4 bases clipped from V and 3 bases from J, the junction kept 10 bases outside the gene matches. Germline V gene data show CDR1 as SGHTS and CDR2 as YDEGEE.